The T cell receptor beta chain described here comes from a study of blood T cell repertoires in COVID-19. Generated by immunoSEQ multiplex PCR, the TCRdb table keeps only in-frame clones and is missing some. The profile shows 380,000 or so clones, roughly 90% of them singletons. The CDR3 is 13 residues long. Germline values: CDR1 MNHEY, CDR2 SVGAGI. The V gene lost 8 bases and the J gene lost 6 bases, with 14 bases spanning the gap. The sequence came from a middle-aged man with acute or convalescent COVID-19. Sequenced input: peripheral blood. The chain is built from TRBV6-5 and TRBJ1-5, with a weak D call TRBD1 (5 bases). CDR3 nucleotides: TGTGCCAGCTCACGGGGGTCCCCTCAGCCCCAGCATTTT. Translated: CASSRGSPQPQHF.